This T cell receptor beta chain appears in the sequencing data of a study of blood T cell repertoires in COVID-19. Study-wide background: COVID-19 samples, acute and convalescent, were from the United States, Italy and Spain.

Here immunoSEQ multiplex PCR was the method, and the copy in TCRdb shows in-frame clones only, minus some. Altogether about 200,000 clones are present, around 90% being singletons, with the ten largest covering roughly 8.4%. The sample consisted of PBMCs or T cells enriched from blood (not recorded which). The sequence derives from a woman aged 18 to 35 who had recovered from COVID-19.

CDR3 coding DNA: TGTGCCAGCAGCCAAAAAGGGGGGGCTGGCTACACCTTC. This translates into CASSQKGGAGYTF. The chain joins TRBV3-1 (or the pseudogene TRBV3-2) to TRBJ1-2; possible D gene TRBD1, 6 bases. Trimming left V 2 bases short and J 7 bases short, with 11 bases between. From germline, CDR1 is LGHDT and CDR2 YNNKEL (reference sequence). This CDR3 has 13 amino acids.